The 16 T cell receptor beta chains reported below all come from one sample, sequenced in a study of OX40 agonist ivuxolimab in advanced cancers. Only in-frame clones appear in the TCRdb table, and some are missing; sequencing was by immunoSEQ multiplex PCR. Found here are roughly 34,000 clones, roughly 89% of them singletons; the top ten hold under 45%. The starting material was CD4+ or CD8+ T cells sorted from blood, obtained in a trial of the OX40 agonist ivuxolimab. These receptors originate from an adult with an advanced solid tumor such as melanoma, head and neck, liver or kidney cancer.

The chain recombines TRBV18 with TRBJ2-1, with D perhaps matching TRBD2 (6 bases). Germline V lookup: CDR1 KGHSH, CDR2 LQKENI. The CDR3 is 16 amino acids. V was trimmed by 0 bases and J by 4 bases, leaving 13 bases between them. CDR3 loop: CASSPPGGTLYNEQFF. Here the CDR3 DNA reads TGTGCCAGCTCACCACCGGGGGGAACGCTTTACAATGAGCAGTTCTTC.

The gene calls are TRBV10-3 and TRBJ2-3; the match to TRBD1 covers 9 bases. The CDR3 spans 19 residues. The trim removed 4 bases at V and 0 bases at J, leaving 14 bases unmatched. Looked up from germline, CDR1 is ENHRY and CDR2 is SYGVKD. CDR3 sequence: CAISGGVLTGGLSTDTQYF. CDR3 nucleotide sequence: TGTGCCATCAGTGGCGGTGTTTTAACAGGGGGCTTGAGCACAGATACGCAGTATTTT.

This sequence joins TRBV2 and TRBJ2-7, with TRBD2 matching 11 bases. CDR3 length equals 16 residues. Losses at the gene ends were 5 bases for V and 6 bases for J; bases not matched to a gene: 12. Germline V CDR1 and CDR2: SNHLY, FYNNEI. CDR3 in DNA: TGTGCCAGCAGTTCACTGACTAGCGGGGCTACGCGCGAGCAGTACTTC. Its translation: CASSSLTSGATREQYF.

A few counts support this clone. The chain recombines TRBV6-1 with TRBJ2-7; D is undetermined. The CDR3 loop spans 15 amino acids. V was pared by 1 base and J by 3 bases, with 13 bases between. CDR1 MNHNS and CDR2 SASEGT come from the germline V gene. Here the CDR3 reads CASSEEWNSVYEQYF. The CDR3 region has the DNA TGTGCCAGCAGTGAAGAGTGGAACAGTGTCTACGAGCAGTACTTC.

V is TRBV19 and J is TRBJ1-5; 8 bases agree with TRBD1. The CDR3 has 13 amino acids. V trimming: 5 bases; J trimming: 12 bases; junction bases outside the gene matches: 9. The germline CDR1 and CDR2 sequences are LNHDA and SQIVND (reference sequence). The CDR3 is CASSVSTGGRQHF. In DNA form, the CDR3 reads TGTGCCAGTAGTGTCAGCACAGGGGGGCGCCAGCATTTT.

The V and J genes are TRBV6-6 and TRBJ2-5; D is uncertain. Deletions cut 2 bases from V and 0 bases from J, with 13 bases between. Germline V gene lookup returns CDR1 MNHNY and CDR2 SVGAGI (reference sequence). The CDR3 length is 16 residues. The CDR3 DNA follows: TGTGCCAGCAGTTACGCCGACGCTTGGGACCAAGAGACCCAGTACTTC. It specifies CASSYADAWDQETQYF.

The chain links TRBV6-5 to TRBJ2-7; D possibly uses TRBD1 or TRBD2 (5 bases each). The V end was cut by 5 bases, the J end by 3 bases, with 14 bases between. The CDR3 extends over 14 amino acids. CDR1 and CDR2 (germline): MNHEY, SVGAGI. The CDR3 spells CASSEVGRDYEQYF. The CDR3 DNA reads as TGTGCCAGCAGTGAAGTGGGACGGGACTACGAGCAGTACTTC.

The DNA for the CDR3 is TGTGCCAGCAGCTTCGAGTCTAGCGGGAGGGGGGAGACCCAGTACTTC. This encodes CASSFESSGRGETQYF. The V gene is TRBV7-9, the J gene TRBJ2-5; 12 bases agree with TRBD2. V trimming: 3 bases; J trimming: 5 bases; junction bases outside the gene matches: 7. Germline V gene lookup returns CDR1 SEHNR and CDR2 FQNEAQ (reference sequence). This CDR3 contains 16 residues.

Details on this clone: One junction end does not reproduce the germline sequence, and a read error may be involved. The gene calls are TRBV7-6 and TRBJ2-7; TRBD2 agrees at 11 bases. The germline CDR1 and CDR2 sequences are SGHVS and FNYEAQ. The CDR3 covers 16 residues. The CDR3 region is CASSLEASGRNYGQYF. DNA of the CDR3: TGTGCCAGCAGCTTAGAAGCTAGCGGGAGGAACTACGGGCAGTACTTC.

In its sample, this clone was seen a few times. The CDR3 DNA sequence: TGTGCCAGCAGCTCGGGACAGAACTATGGCTACACCTTC. This gives the protein CASSSGQNYGYTF. The V gene is TRBV5-5, the J gene TRBJ1-2; 7 bases align to TRBD1. The CDR3 is 13 residues long. Germline values: CDR1 SGHKS, CDR2 YYEKEE (reference sequence). J was trimmed by 2 bases and V by 3 bases; bases with no gene match: 1.

The genes are TRBV11-2 and TRBJ2-7; 11 nucleotides line up with TRBD2. This CDR3 is built from 17 residues. The ends lost 5 bases at V and 0 bases at J; junction bases unmatched: 9. Germline V lookup: CDR1 SGHAT, CDR2 FQNNGV. For the CDR3, the DNA is TGTGCCAGCAGCCTGCTCCTAGGACTAGCGGGCTCCTACGAGCAGTACTTC. Protein sequence: CASSLLLGLAGSYEQYF.

Here the CDR3 DNA reads TGTGCCAGCAGTTACTCGCTAGCGGGATTTTCCTACGAGCAGTACTTC. Translating it yields CASSYSLAGFSYEQYF. V gene TRBV6-5 combines with J gene TRBJ2-7; 9 nucleotides agree with TRBD2. The trim removed 0 bases at V and 1 base at J, leaving 4 bases unmatched. CDR1 is MNHEY and CDR2 is SVGAGI in the germline V gene. CDR3 length: 16 residues.

This clone has only one observation. The gene calls are TRBV6-5 and TRBJ1-1; D unclear. Germline V CDR1 and CDR2: MNHEY, SVGAGI. CDR3 size: 13 residues. The V end lost 5 bases, the J end lost 4 bases, and 11 bases lay between the germline ends. The CDR3 DNA reads as TGTGCCAGCAGTGAAGCCATCGGCACTGAAGCTTTCTTT. This codes for CASSEAIGTEAFF.

The rearrangement joins TRBV11-2 to TRBJ2-2; D is possibly TRBD1 (5 bases). This CDR3 comprises 16 residues. V shed 3 bases and J shed 1 base, with 12 bases lying between them. Germline V gene sequence: CDR1 SGHAT, CDR2 FQNNGV. The DNA of the CDR3 is TGTGCCAGCAGCTTCTGGACATTGGGGAACACCGGGGAGCTGTTTTTT. Residues: CASSFWTLGNTGELFF.

The rearrangement links TRBV27 to TRBJ1-4; 9 nucleotides line up with TRBD1. V lost 3 bases and J lost 7; bases outside the gene matches: 3. Germline lookup yields CDR1 MNHEY and CDR2 SMNVEV (reference sequence). The CDR3 extends over 14 amino acids. CDR3 region: CASSLRTGVEKLFF. The CDR3, as DNA: TGTGCCAGCAGTTTGAGGACAGGGGTTGAAAAACTGTTTTTT.

The chain employs TRBV28 and TRBJ2-2; D possibly uses TRBD1 or TRBD2 (5 bases each). The CDR3 loop spans 15 amino acids. The V gene lost 8 bases and the J gene lost 0 bases, with 13 bases spanning the gap. Germline CDR1 reads MDHEN; CDR2 reads SYDVKM. The CDR3 nucleotides read TGTGCCAGCGGGCCGGGACGGTCGAACACCGGGGAGCTGTTTTTT. Its translation is CASGPGRSNTGELFF.